The next 14 T cell receptor beta chains were all read from a single sample in a study of OX40 agonist ivuxolimab in advanced cancers. Assay used: immunoSEQ multiplex PCR; TCRdb lists only in-frame clones, some missing. The sample yields about 55,000 clones, about 86% seen once. The specimen was CD4+ or CD8+ T cells sorted from blood, collected in a trial of the OX40 agonist ivuxolimab. The receptors here all came from an adult with an advanced solid tumor such as melanoma, head and neck, liver or kidney cancer.

DNA for the CDR3: TGTGCCAGTGGAACCCCGCCTCTACATAATTCACCCCTCCACTTT. Residues: CASGTPPLHNSPLHF. The chain carries TRBV6-6 and TRBJ1-6; no clear D. The CDR3 length is 15 residues. Deletions cut 9 bases from V and 5 bases from J, with 17 bases between. Germline loops: CDR1 MNHNY, CDR2 SVGAGI (reference sequence).

This clone occurred a few times. This chain links TRBV6-4 with TRBJ2-1, with D possibly being TRBD2 (6 bases). The CDR3 consists of 17 residues. The V and J ends lost 6 bases and 1 base respectively, with 19 bases between them. Germline CDR1 and CDR2: MRHNA and SNTAGT. As DNA, the CDR3 is TGTGCCAGCAGCTACCTCCGGAGGGGCATTTCCTACAATGAGCAGTTCTTC. Its translation is CASSYLRRGISYNEQFF.

This sequence joins TRBV28 and TRBJ1-1; 8 nucleotides align to TRBD1. The CDR3 extends over 15 amino acids. Germline V gives CDR1 MDHEN, CDR2 SYDVKM. The V and J ends lost 6 bases and 3 bases, in that order; junction bases with no gene match: 9. CDR3 in DNA: TGTGCCAGCAGGGCATCAACAGGGGGGGACACTGAAGCTTTCTTT. Encoded protein: CASRASTGGDTEAFF. The full variable domain, with the rest looked up from reference TRBV28 and TRBJ1-1, is DVKVTQSSRYLVKRTGEKVFLECVQDMDHENMFWYRQDPGLGLRLIYFSYDVKMKEKGDIPEGYSVSREKKERFSLILESASTNQTSMYLCASRASTGGDTEAFFGQGTRLTVV.

The chain employs TRBV28 and TRBJ1-2, with D hard to call. The CDR3 runs 17 residues. Germline CDR1 is MDHEN and CDR2 is SYDVKM. V lost 3 bases and J lost 6, with 23 bases in between. The CDR3 region is CASSFSGVGPVMDGYTF. The CDR3 DNA sequence: TGTGCCAGCAGTTTCTCTGGGGTAGGGCCGGTTATGGATGGCTACACCTTC.

This clone has a single count. The V gene is TRBV5-4, the J gene TRBJ1-5, with 7 bases matching TRBD1. The CDR3 loop spans 14 amino acids. The germline gives CDR1 SGHNT, CDR2 YYREEE (reference sequence). The V segment lost 4 bases and the J segment 3 bases; nucleotides outside the gene matches: 4. CDR3 coding DNA: TGTGCCAGCAGCAGGACAGGTTCCAATCAGCCCCAGCATTTT. It translates to CASSRTGSNQPQHF.

The chain carries TRBV2 and TRBJ1-2; D might be TRBD1 (5 bases). This CDR3 region has 15 residues. Deletions cut 4 bases from V and 2 bases from J, with 14 bases between. Germline V gene sequence: CDR1 SNHLY, CDR2 FYNNEI. CDR3: CASSVAPNRNYGYTF. CDR3 DNA sequence: TGTGCCAGCAGTGTGGCCCCGAACAGGAACTATGGCTACACCTTC.

The CDR3 protein is CASSPAFSRAQAFF. CDR3 DNA: TGTGCCAGCAGCCCCGCGTTTTCGAGGGCTCAAGCTTTCTTT. This chain joins TRBV11-2 and TRBJ1-1; D uncertain. The ends were cut back, 5 bases at V and 9 bases at J, with 19 bases in the middle. This CDR3 is 14 amino acids long. The germline gives CDR1 SGHAT, CDR2 FQNNGV. Full variable domain (outside the CDR3, taken from reference TRBV11-2 and TRBJ1-1): EAGVAQSPRYKIIEKRQSVAFWCNPISGHATLYWYQQILGQGPKLLIQFQNNGVVDDSQLPKDRFSAERLKGVDSTLKIQPAKLEDSAVYLCASSPAFSRAQAFFGQGTRLTVV.

The chain combines TRBV19 with TRBJ1-1, with D possibly matching TRBD1 (5 bases). There are 18 residues in the CDR3. Trimming shortened V by 4 bases and J by 3 bases, and 24 bases separated the two germline ends. CDR1 and CDR2 from the germline V gene are LNHDA and SQIVND (reference sequence). The CDR3 loop reads CASSTHAFGRERDTEAFF. Here the CDR3 DNA reads TGTGCCAGTAGTACCCACGCGTTTGGCAGGGAGAGGGACACTGAAGCTTTCTTT.

This chain uses TRBV19 with TRBJ2-2; the D gene is possibly TRBD1 (6 bases). Trimming took off 10 bases at V and 0 bases at J, with 12 bases between the two ends. The CDR3 sequence is 14 residues long. Looked up from germline, CDR1 is LNHDA and CDR2 is SQIVND (reference sequence). CDR3 bases: TGTGCCACTGAGGACAGACCGAACACCGGGGAGCTGTTTTTT. This encodes CATEDRPNTGELFF.

The V call is TRBV29-1, the J call TRBJ2-2, with 9 bases fitting TRBD1. Germline V gives CDR1 SQVTM, CDR2 ANQGSEA. CDR3 length equals 12 residues. V was pared by 7 bases and J by 6 bases, with 3 bases of the junction left unmatched. The DNA for the CDR3 is TGCAGCGGGGGACAGGGCTCCGGGGAGCTGTTTTTT. Amino acid sequence: CSGGQGSGELFF.

In this sample, this clone turned up once. The V and J genes are TRBV4-1 and TRBJ1-4; unclear D gene. Germline-derived CDR1 and CDR2 are MGHRA and YSYEKL. Trimming removed 2 bases at V and 4 bases at J, with 2 bases between. CDR3 length: 12 residues. The CDR3 nucleotides read TGCGCCAGCAGCCAACATAATGAAAAACTGTTTTTT. Protein sequence: CASSQHNEKLFF.

The V and J genes are TRBV29-1 and TRBJ1-2; D remains ambiguous. CDR3 length: 11 residues. V dropped 7 bases and J dropped 3 bases, with 9 bases sitting between them. CDR1 and CDR2 from the germline V gene are SQVTM and ANQGSEA. The CDR3 loop reads CSAAGYYGYTF. The CDR3 DNA reads as TGCAGCGCCGCAGGATACTATGGCTACACCTTC.

The count of this clone is one. Here the CDR3 reads CASSFATRPQLYF. The CDR3 DNA is TGTGCCAGCAGCTTTGCGACGAGACCCCAACTATATTTT. The gene calls are TRBV7-2 and TRBJ1-3; the D is unclear. The CDR3 is 13 amino acids. Deletions cut 3 bases from V and 14 bases from J, with 17 bases between. Per germline, CDR1 SGHTA and CDR2 FQGNSA. Combining the CDR3 with reference TRBV7-2 and TRBJ1-3 gives the whole variable domain GAGVSQSPSNKVTEKGKDVELRCDPISGHTALYWYRQSLGQGLEFLIYFQGNSAPDKSGLPSDRFSAERTGGSVSTLTIQRTQQEDSAVYLCASSFATRPQLYFGEGSWLTVV.

V and J are TRBV11-2 and TRBJ2-1; TRBD1 aligns across 9 bases. Germline V gives CDR1 SGHAT, CDR2 FQNNGV. This CDR3 has 16 amino acids. The V gene end was trimmed by 1 base and the J gene end by 4 bases; junction bases not matched to a gene: 5. The CDR3 is CASSLAGQGSYNEQFF. The CDR3 coding sequence is TGTGCCAGCAGCTTAGCTGGACAGGGGTCTTACAATGAGCAGTTCTTC.